The T cell receptor beta chain described here comes from a study of vaccination and CD4 T cells after COVID-19. In this sample, this clonotype turned up a few times. Antigen specificity is unknown. Trimming took 7 bases from V and 2 from J, leaving 14 bases between them. Germline lookup yields CDR1 MNHNS and CDR2 SASEGT. This CDR3 has 14 residues. Treatment described: roughly 10-day PBMC culture with coronavirus spike peptide pools or control peptides (ViraFEST assay). An Oncomine TCR Beta short-read assay was used to sequence the DNA from cultured CD4+ T cells. TCRdb recomputed calls from the PCR reads with MiXCR, one row per CDR3 protein. The sample lists some 12,000 distinct CDR3 sequences, around 50% occurring once.

The sequence was collected from a human donor who had recovered from COVID-19. Sequencing was carried out using CD4+ T cells from blood, cultured in vitro. V and J are TRBV6-1 and TRBJ1-2, with D hard to call. The CDR3 nucleotides read TGTGCCAGCACCAGAACCCCCGGAAACTATGGCTACACCTTC. Protein: CASTRTPGNYGYTF.